This TCR beta chain was documented in a study of CD8+CD57+ T cells in acquired aplastic anemia (dated by TCRdb to the late 2010s). Background for the entire study: DNA extracted from sorted CD4+ and CD8+ cells had a mean of roughly 3.4 ug, with a range of about 0.19 to 27.4 ug. A CD8+CD57+ expansion meant a frequency higher than the mean frequency seen in healthy subjects. Study-wide findings and limitations: No significant difference in CD8+ Simpson's diversity was found between patients and healthy controls (P=0.060). Twenty-nine CD8+ CDR3 sequences were found in both patients and controls but appeared to be highly expressed in patients and within the immunodominant clones of the patients.

Patients chosen for sequencing had shown expansion of CD8+CD57+ cells by flow cytometry. Every patient had severe acquired aplastic anemia, diagnosed using the International Study of Aplastic Anemia and Agranulocytosis and Camitta criteria. Patients had received no therapy at the time of blood sampling. The study deep-sequenced TCR repertoires of sorted CD4+ and CD8+ blood T cells from severe aplastic anemia patients and healthy subjects. In the USA, patient enrollment took place under clinicaltrials.gov protocols 00001620, 01623167, 00001397, 00071045, 00081523 and 00961064. Ficoll-Paque density gradient centrifugation was used to isolate peripheral blood mononuclear cells. Before DNA extraction, CD4+ and CD8+ T cells were sorted by FACS or by magnetic beads. In the case of this clonotype: The antigen this receptor binds is unknown. The conserved phenylalanine or tryptophan is not found at the CDR3 terminus, so this likely reflects a read error. The DNA is omitted, as the CDR3 cannot be located on it reliably, and the CDR3 follows TCRdb's listing.

Genomic DNA served as template for TCR beta VDJ combination and CDR3 sequence profiling. TCR repertoire sequencing was run on an Illumina HiSeq 2000. The source study handled its data this way. TRBV/TRBJ rearrangement plots, CDR3 size and DJ length profiles, and Simpson's diversity index were used to assess repertoires. Whichever DNA sequence was most abundant in the deep sequencing data was defined as the immunodominant clone. CDR3 amino acid sequences were checked for sharing between subjects and were compared against published repertoires and the VDJdb database. Using fastp trimming at Q25 and MiXCR clonotype assembly, TCRdb reanalyzed the public sequencing data and kept in-frame beta chains. Rows with a matching CDR3 protein are joined into one entry that keeps the most common DNA and genes. TCRdb assigned the V and J calls; the authors' analysis was not used. For this sample there are fewer than 300,000 distinct CDR3 sequences; around 82% appear just once. The top ten hold less than 50% of the sample.

The sequence came from a human donor with aplastic anemia. The specimen sequenced was sorted CD4+, CD8+, or CD8+CD57+ T cells (not recorded which) from PBMCs.

The CDR3 protein sequence reads: CASSFEGEDTPLS. The V gene is TRBV7-8 and the J gene is TRBJ2-3; the table's D call of TRBD2 was not tested on the DNA. With termini counted, the CDR3 has 13 amino acids. As encoded in the germline V gene, CDR1 is SGHVS while CDR2 is FQNEAQ.